The 20 T cell receptor beta chains presented below share a single source sample, sequenced in a study of CD8+ T cells in alopecia areata. Extracted RNA was reverse transcribed, and the resulting cDNA served as sequencing template. Only in-frame clones appear in the TCRdb table, and some are missing; sequencing was by immunoSEQ multiplex PCR. Of about 120,000 clones in the sample, around 64% are singletons; the top ten hold around 2.8%. Sequences were obtained from CD4+ T cells sorted from blood. These receptors were collected from a human donor in good health.

This chain connects TRBV29-1 to TRBJ2-3; the D gene could be TRBD1 or TRBD2 (5 bases each). The CDR3 length is 14 residues. Germline CDR1 is SQVTM and CDR2 is ANQGSEA. V lost 6 bases and J lost 3, with 16 bases in between. The CDR3 DNA follows: TGCAGCGTGCCGTCGGGGCTTTCAACAGATACGCAGTATTTT. Protein sequence: CSVPSGLSTDTQYF.

V usage is TRBV29-1 and J usage is TRBJ1-2; tentative D call: TRBD1 (6 bases). Germline values: CDR1 SQVTM, CDR2 ANQGSEA. V was clipped by 1 base and J by 8 bases, with 20 bases between them. There are 15 residues in the CDR3. The CDR3 region is CSVEGTFRGAGGYTF. The CDR3 region has the DNA TGCAGCGTTGAAGGGACTTTTCGGGGGGCGGGAGGCTACACCTTC.

The J gene is TRBJ2-3, the V gene TRBV30; maybe TRBD2 (6 bases). V lost 5 bases to trimming and J lost 4 bases, with 16 bases between them. The germline V gene encodes CDR1 GTSNPN and CDR2 SVGIG (reference sequence). The CDR3 has 14 amino acids. CDR3 region: CAWGDSLTSDTQYF. The CDR3 DNA reads as TGTGCCTGGGGGGACTCACTAACCTCAGATACGCAGTATTTT. The full variable domain, with the rest looked up from reference TRBV30 and TRBJ2-3, is SQTIHQWPATLVQPVGSPLSLECTVEGTSNPNLYWYRQAAGRGLQLLFYSVGIGQISSEVPQNLSASRPQDRQFILSSKKLLLSDSGFYLCAWGDSLTSDTQYFGPGTRLTVL.

This clone was seen a handful of times. The chain employs TRBV5-6 and TRBJ2-7; tentatively, D is TRBD2 (6 bases). The V end lost 6 bases, the J end lost 3 bases, and 19 bases lay between the germline ends. Germline lookup yields CDR1 SGHDT and CDR2 YYEEEE. The CDR3 is made up of 15 amino acids. In DNA form, the CDR3 reads TGTGCCAGCACCGCGTTAGGAGGGAGGCTCTACGAGCAGTACTTC. The encoded protein is CASTALGGRLYEQYF.

For the CDR3, the DNA is TGTGCCAGCTCACCGGGAAAAGGGGGCGCATATGGCTACACCTTC. It encodes CASSPGKGGAYGYTF. The gene calls are TRBV18 and TRBJ1-2, with 7 bases that match TRBD1. J gave up 5 bases and V 3 bases, and 9 bases lay outside the gene matches. CDR3 length: 15 amino acids. Germline CDR1 reads KGHSH; CDR2 reads LQKENI.

The V and J genes are TRBV29-1 and TRBJ1-2; D is ambiguous. This CDR3 has 12 residues. V lost 2 bases and J lost 8, with 12 bases in between. CDR1 and CDR2 (germline): SQVTM, ANQGSEA. CDR3 nucleotides: TGCAGCGTTGAACCGGGGTTGGGCGGCTACACCTTC. This translates into CSVEPGLGGYTF.

The chain combines TRBV30 with TRBJ2-5; D is perhaps TRBD2 (5 bases). The CDR3 runs to 14 residues. Germline V gene sequence: CDR1 GTSNPN, CDR2 SVGIG (reference sequence). V lost 3 bases and J lost 7, with 18 bases in between. The CDR3 coding sequence is TGTGCCTGGAGAAAACGGACGAGCGCGGGGACCCAGTACTTC. Its protein is CAWRKRTSAGTQYF.

The rearrangement uses TRBV18 and TRBJ1-2; no reliable D call. Germline CDR1 and CDR2: KGHSH and LQKENI. CDR3 length: 14 amino acids. V was shortened by 3 bases and J by 0 bases, with 8 bases between the two germline ends. CDR3 amino acids: CASSPATSNYGYTF. CDR3 in DNA: TGTGCCAGCTCACCGGCCACTTCTAACTATGGCTACACCTTC.

In this sample, this clone turned up once. The chain is built from TRBV30 and TRBJ2-1; TRBD2 matches at 7 bases. The CDR3 runs 15 residues. Germline CDR1 is GTSNPN and CDR2 is SVGIG (reference sequence). J lost 4 bases, V lost 0 bases, and 6 bases had no gene match. CDR3 nucleotide sequence: TGTGCCTGGAGTGTACCAGGCGGGGGATACAATGAGCAGTTCTTC. Translating gives CAWSVPGGGYNEQFF.

The rearrangement joins TRBV29-1 to TRBJ1-2; the D is unclear. Trimming shortened V by 5 bases and J by 6 bases, and 13 bases separated the two germline ends. CDR1 is SQVTM, CDR2 ANQGSEA, per germline. The CDR3 covers 12 residues. The CDR3 DNA reads as TGCAGCGTTTCGGACCTCTTACATGGCTACACCTTC. It translates to CSVSDLLHGYTF.

The genes are TRBV27 and TRBJ2-6; no definite D call. This CDR3 spans 19 amino acids. Trimming removed 2 bases at V and 0 bases at J, with 17 bases between. Per germline, CDR1 MNHEY and CDR2 SMNVEV (reference sequence). The CDR3 sequence: CASSLRIGRFGSGANVLTF. CDR3 nucleotide sequence: TGTGCCAGCAGTTTAAGGATCGGCAGGTTTGGCTCTGGGGCCAACGTCCTGACTTTC.

The chain links TRBV7-2 to TRBJ2-5; 8 bases match TRBD2. Germline CDR1 reads SGHTA; CDR2 reads FQGNSA. The V segment lost 7 bases and the J segment 2 bases; nucleotides outside the gene matches: 6. This CDR3 is built from 14 residues. For the CDR3, the DNA is TGTGCCAGCACCCCCGGGACTAGACAAGAGACCCAGTACTTC. Its protein is CASTPGTRQETQYF.

The genes are TRBV15 and TRBJ2-3; tentatively, D is TRBD1 (6 bases). Trimming removed 3 bases from V and 4 bases from J, with 17 bases in between. Germline lookup yields CDR1 LNHNV and CDR2 YYDKDF (reference sequence). This CDR3 is 16 amino acids long. The CDR3 spells CATSSPGNRVADTQYF. CDR3 sequence (DNA): TGTGCCACCAGCAGTCCAGGGAACAGGGTTGCAGATACGCAGTATTTT.

The chain combines TRBV6-1 with TRBJ2-5, with D tentatively TRBD2 (6 bases). The CDR3 runs to 14 residues. Trimming took 4 bases from V and 6 from J, leaving 15 bases between them. From germline, CDR1 is MNHNS and CDR2 SASEGT. The CDR3 protein is CASSGGGEEQTQYF. CDR3 nucleotide sequence: TGTGCCAGCAGTGGGGGTGGGGAGGAGCAGACCCAGTACTTC.

This clone was detected only a few times. The chain couples TRBV6-5 to TRBJ2-3; possible D gene TRBD2, 5 bases. The CDR3 consists of 14 residues. The germline CDR1 and CDR2 sequences are MNHEY and SVGAGI. Trimming stripped 5 bases from V and 5 bases from J, with 14 bases between. The CDR3: CASSPREGEDTQYF. The CDR3 nucleotides read TGTGCCAGCAGTCCTCGTGAGGGTGAAGATACGCAGTATTTT.

This chain uses TRBV30 with TRBJ1-2; 12 nucleotides line up with TRBD1. This CDR3 contains 15 residues. Germline CDR1 and CDR2: GTSNPN and SVGIG (reference sequence). The V segment lost 2 bases and the J segment 4 bases; nucleotides outside the gene matches: 5. DNA for the CDR3: TGTGCCTGGAGTCCCGGGACAGGGGGCCTCTATGGCTACACCTTC. Protein: CAWSPGTGGLYGYTF.

This chain joins TRBV11-2 and TRBJ1-6; 8 nucleotides align to TRBD1. From germline, CDR1 is SGHAT and CDR2 FQNNGV. J lost 2 bases, V lost 6 bases, and 6 bases had no gene match. The CDR3 extends over 16 amino acids. CDR3 region: CASRGTGGAYNSPLHF. For the CDR3, the DNA is TGTGCCAGCAGGGGAACAGGGGGGGCCTATAATTCACCCCTCCACTTT.

The genes are TRBV5-1 and TRBJ2-1; tentative D call: TRBD1 (5 bases). The CDR3 loop spans 13 amino acids. The germline gives CDR1 SGHRS, CDR2 YFSETQ. V was pared by 7 bases and J by 5 bases, with 13 bases between. In DNA form, the CDR3 reads TGCGCCAGCGGCAGGGAACGCAACAATGAGCAGTTCTTC. Its protein product is CASGRERNNEQFF.

The chain employs TRBV18 and TRBJ2-3; D gene unclear. V was shortened by 2 bases and J by 2 bases, with 11 bases between the two germline ends. The CDR3 is 15 amino acids. Per the germline V gene, CDR1 is KGHSH and CDR2 is LQKENI. As DNA, the CDR3 is TGTGCCAGCTCACCAGGCGGTTTTAACACAGATACGCAGTATTTT. This gives the protein CASSPGGFNTDTQYF.

CDR3 region: CAWSVRSNEKLFF. The CDR3 bases are TGTGCCTGGAGTGTACGGAGTAATGAAAAACTGTTTTTT. V and J are TRBV30 and TRBJ1-4; D remains unclear. The CDR3 totals 13 residues. The ends were cut back, 0 bases at V and 4 bases at J, with 6 bases in the middle. The germline CDR1 and CDR2 sequences are GTSNPN and SVGIG (reference sequence).